One and the same sample provided the 20 T cell receptor beta chains below, sequenced in a study of tumor and adjacent non-tumor tissue in lung cancer. This sample's RNA came from whole unsorted tissue. TCRbeta libraries were built with three rounds of nested PCR, modified from ARM-PCR. TCRdb re-analysed the multiplex PCR reads in MiXCR, keeping a single row per CDR3 protein. The profile shows fewer than 120,000 distinct CDR3 sequences, nearly 85% of them singletons. The sequenced sample was lung tumor tissue. These receptor sequences come from a man aged 70 or older with non-small cell lung cancer.

Points on this clonotype: The CDR3 end shows no conserved phenylalanine or tryptophan, and so a read error is likely. The chain is built from TRBV28 and TRBJ1-2, with TRBD1 as a possible D gene (5 bases). The V and J ends lost 7 bases and 7 bases respectively, with 13 bases between them. This CDR3 comprises 12 residues. Germline V gives CDR1 MDHEN, CDR2 SYDVKM. In DNA form, the CDR3 reads TGTGCCAGCAATTCAAGGACACCTGGCTACACCTTA. This sequence encodes CASNSRTPGYTL.

With regard to this clonotype: One end of the junction does not line up with germline, which may come from a read error. The chain uses TRBV5-1 and TRBJ2-3; perhaps TRBD2 as D (6 bases). This CDR3 region has 17 residues. Germline values: CDR1 SGHRS, CDR2 YFSETQ. CDR3 amino acids: CSSSMWLAGGPGDTQFF. The CDR3 DNA reads TGCTCCAGCAGCATGTGGCTAGCAGGAGGGCCTGGAGATACGCAGTTTTTT.

About this clonotype itself: In this CDR3 the conserved last residue, phenylalanine or tryptophan, is missing, so a read error is likely. The limits of the CDR3 on the DNA are not certain, so only TCRdb's listed CDR3 is given. This chain's CDR3 is CASSLGGDYNEHFL. V is TRBV5-4 and J is TRBJ2-1; TRBD2, the table's D call, was not compared with the DNA. The CDR3 length is 14 residues, termini included. CDR1 is SGHNT and CDR2 is YYREEE in the germline V gene (reference sequence).

Worth noting for this clonotype: At one boundary the junction diverges from the germline segment, which might be a read error. This chain joins TRBV29-1 and TRBJ1-4; D is ambiguous. The germline gives CDR1 SQVTM, CDR2 ANQGSEA. The CDR3 contains 13 residues. DNA for the CDR3: TGCAGCGTCTGCAGCATTCCCCATGAAAAACTATTTTTT. Protein: CSVCSIPHEKLFF.

As for this clonotype: As the CDR3 is not closed by the conserved phenylalanine or tryptophan, this likely results from a read error. The chain joins TRBV4-3 to TRBJ2-1, with D perhaps TRBD1 (5 bases). V was pared by 0 bases and J by 7 bases, with 13 bases between. The V gene's germline CDR1 is LGHNA and CDR2 YSLEER. The CDR3 runs to 15 residues. CDR3 bases: TGCGCCAGCAGCCAAGATTTAGGGGATGGGAATGAGCAGTTCCTC. It translates to CASSQDLGDGNEQFL.

In the case of this clonotype: The junction and the germline gene differ at one end; a read error may be behind it. The chain couples TRBV11-1 to TRBJ2-1, with 10 bases fitting TRBD1. The CDR3 is made up of 16 amino acids. Germline V gene data show CDR1 as SGHAT and CDR2 as FQDESV (reference sequence). CDR3 sequence reads: CASGPPPGQGPHEQFF. The CDR3 DNA sequence: TGTGCCAGCGGCCCCCCGCCGGGACAGGGGCCACATGAGCAGTTCTTT.

This clonotype is judged medium-sized. The CDR3 DNA reads as TGTGCCAGCAGCTCAACAGGGGGCCTGGTCACCTTC. Its translation: CASSSTGGLVTF. This chain links TRBV11-3 with TRBJ1-2; 9 nucleotides align to TRBD1. The CDR3 has 12 residues. Germline assignment: CDR1 SGHNT and CDR2 YENEEA. V lost 4 bases to trimming and J lost 13 bases; unmatched junction nucleotides: 7.

Remarks on this clonotype: At one end the junction does not follow the germline gene, possibly because of a read error. V gene TRBV29-1 combines with J gene TRBJ2-5, with a possible D match to TRBD2 (6 bases). The CDR3 extends over 15 amino acids. Germline loops: CDR1 SQVTM, CDR2 ANQGSEA. The CDR3, as DNA: TGCAGCGTCCATGAAGGGAGGCAAGTTCTGGAGACCCAATACTTC. This translates into CSVHEGRQVLETQYF.

In this sample, this clonotype turned up once. This sequence joins TRBV6-6 and TRBJ2-5; 8 bases line up with TRBD1. The V gene end was trimmed by 2 bases and the J gene end by 5 bases; junction bases not matched to a gene: 7. The CDR3 consists of 15 residues. Germline CDR1 and CDR2: MNHNY and SVGAGI (reference sequence). This CDR3 is CASSYGTGLGETQYF. The CDR3 DNA follows: TGTGCCAGCAGTTACGGGACAGGACTCGGGGAGACCCAGTACTTC.

This chain connects TRBV4-1 to TRBJ2-7, with TRBD1 as a possible D gene (6 bases). The CDR3 consists of 14 residues. Germline values: CDR1 MGHRA, CDR2 YSYEKL. The V end was cut by 1 base, the J end by 13 bases, with 20 bases between. The CDR3 bases are TGCGCCAGCAGCCAAGGAGGGGGTTCTGAAGAGGAATACTTC. This encodes CASSQGGGSEEEYF.

The V gene is TRBV12-3 or TRBV12-4, the J gene TRBJ1-5, with no clear D. The CDR3 extends over 12 amino acids. With 0 bases removed from V and 12 bases from J, the gap between germline ends came to 9 bases. CDR3 loop: CASSLANQLQHF. The DNA of the CDR3 is TGTGCCAGCAGTTTAGCTAATCAACTCCAGCATTTT.

This clonotype was seen once. At one end the junction does not follow the germline gene, possibly because of a read error. The CDR3 DNA follows: TGTGCCAGCAGCTTCGCCTTACACACAGATACGGAGTATTTT. It yields the protein CASSFALHTDTEYF. The genes are TRBV11-3 and TRBJ2-3, with no clear D. CDR3 length: 14 amino acids. The V gene's germline CDR1 is SGHNT and CDR2 YENEEA.

V usage is TRBV11-2 and J usage is TRBJ2-6, with 7 bases aligning to TRBD1. Looked up from germline, CDR1 is SGHAT and CDR2 is FQNNGV. CDR3 length equals 14 residues. Losses at the gene ends were 5 bases for V and 2 bases for J; bases not matched to a gene: 0. CDR3: CASSGTAGANVLTF. As DNA, the CDR3 is TGTGCCAGCAGCGGGACAGCTGGGGCCAACGTCCTGACTTTC.

A note on this clonotype: A junction end diverges from the germline sequence, so it may reflect a read error. V is TRBV6-1 and J is TRBJ2-2; tentative D call: TRBD2 (5 bases). Germline V CDR1 and CDR2: MNHNS, SASEGT. There are 15 residues in the CDR3. This CDR3 is CASRPHDGSTGEPFF. In DNA form, the CDR3 reads TGTGCCAGCAGACCCCATGATGGAAGCACCGGGGAGCCGTTTTTT.

This clonotype showed up just once. The chain combines TRBV6-2 or TRBV6-3 with TRBJ2-7; D is unclear. The V and J ends lost 6 bases and 0 bases respectively, with 15 bases between them. Germline V gives CDR1 MNHEY, CDR2 SVGEGT. The CDR3 extends over 15 amino acids. The CDR3 spells CASSRRHASSYEQYF. CDR3 sequence (DNA): TGTGCCAGCAGCCGCCGTCATGCGAGCTCCTACGAGCAGTACTTC.

The chain combines TRBV4-1 with TRBJ1-4; no firm D call. In germline, CDR1 is MGHRA, CDR2 YSYEKL. Trimming stripped 4 bases from V and 11 bases from J, with 20 bases between. The CDR3 totals 15 residues. CDR3 coding DNA: TGCGCCAGCAGCCGAATAACAACCGATCCCCGGAAACTGTTTTTT. Residues: CASSRITTDPRKLFF.

The chain links TRBV12-3 or TRBV12-4 to TRBJ2-5; D unclear. The CDR3 has 12 residues. Between the trimmed V and J ends, which lost 8 bases and 7 bases, there was a span of 14 bases. CDR3 sequence reads: CASGSVWGTQYF. The CDR3 coding sequence is TGTGCCAGCGGTTCCGTGTGGGGGACCCAGTACTTC.

To note about this clonotype: Germline and junction disagree at one end, which may indicate a read error. The V and J genes are TRBV6-1 and TRBJ2-7, with D perhaps TRBD1 (5 bases). This CDR3 has 14 amino acids. In germline, CDR1 is MNHNS, CDR2 SASEGT. This CDR3 is CTSTRIDSSYEQYF. CDR3 nucleotides: TGTACCAGCACTCGGATAGACAGTTCCTACGAGCAGTACTTC.

Concerning this clonotype: Being one base from a much bigger clone, this may be a read error. The CDR3 spells CSAGLARLNHEQYF. For the CDR3, the DNA is TGCAGTGCTGGATTAGCGAGATTAAACCACGAGCAGTACTTC. The V and J genes are TRBV20-1 and TRBJ2-7; the D gene is possibly TRBD2 (5 bases). The CDR3 sequence is 14 residues long. V lost 5 bases and J lost 5, with 19 bases in between. Germline lookup yields CDR1 DFQATT and CDR2 SNEGSKA (reference sequence).

As for this clonotype: Sequence at one end of the junction differs from germline and may be a read error. This chain uses TRBV5-4 with TRBJ1-1, with no clear D. The CDR3 length is 13 residues. The V gene's germline CDR1 is SGHNT and CDR2 YYREEE (reference sequence). This CDR3 is CAISFDFRQGAFF. In nucleotides, the CDR3 is TGTGCCATCAGCTTCGATTTTCGGCAAGGAGCTTTCTTT.